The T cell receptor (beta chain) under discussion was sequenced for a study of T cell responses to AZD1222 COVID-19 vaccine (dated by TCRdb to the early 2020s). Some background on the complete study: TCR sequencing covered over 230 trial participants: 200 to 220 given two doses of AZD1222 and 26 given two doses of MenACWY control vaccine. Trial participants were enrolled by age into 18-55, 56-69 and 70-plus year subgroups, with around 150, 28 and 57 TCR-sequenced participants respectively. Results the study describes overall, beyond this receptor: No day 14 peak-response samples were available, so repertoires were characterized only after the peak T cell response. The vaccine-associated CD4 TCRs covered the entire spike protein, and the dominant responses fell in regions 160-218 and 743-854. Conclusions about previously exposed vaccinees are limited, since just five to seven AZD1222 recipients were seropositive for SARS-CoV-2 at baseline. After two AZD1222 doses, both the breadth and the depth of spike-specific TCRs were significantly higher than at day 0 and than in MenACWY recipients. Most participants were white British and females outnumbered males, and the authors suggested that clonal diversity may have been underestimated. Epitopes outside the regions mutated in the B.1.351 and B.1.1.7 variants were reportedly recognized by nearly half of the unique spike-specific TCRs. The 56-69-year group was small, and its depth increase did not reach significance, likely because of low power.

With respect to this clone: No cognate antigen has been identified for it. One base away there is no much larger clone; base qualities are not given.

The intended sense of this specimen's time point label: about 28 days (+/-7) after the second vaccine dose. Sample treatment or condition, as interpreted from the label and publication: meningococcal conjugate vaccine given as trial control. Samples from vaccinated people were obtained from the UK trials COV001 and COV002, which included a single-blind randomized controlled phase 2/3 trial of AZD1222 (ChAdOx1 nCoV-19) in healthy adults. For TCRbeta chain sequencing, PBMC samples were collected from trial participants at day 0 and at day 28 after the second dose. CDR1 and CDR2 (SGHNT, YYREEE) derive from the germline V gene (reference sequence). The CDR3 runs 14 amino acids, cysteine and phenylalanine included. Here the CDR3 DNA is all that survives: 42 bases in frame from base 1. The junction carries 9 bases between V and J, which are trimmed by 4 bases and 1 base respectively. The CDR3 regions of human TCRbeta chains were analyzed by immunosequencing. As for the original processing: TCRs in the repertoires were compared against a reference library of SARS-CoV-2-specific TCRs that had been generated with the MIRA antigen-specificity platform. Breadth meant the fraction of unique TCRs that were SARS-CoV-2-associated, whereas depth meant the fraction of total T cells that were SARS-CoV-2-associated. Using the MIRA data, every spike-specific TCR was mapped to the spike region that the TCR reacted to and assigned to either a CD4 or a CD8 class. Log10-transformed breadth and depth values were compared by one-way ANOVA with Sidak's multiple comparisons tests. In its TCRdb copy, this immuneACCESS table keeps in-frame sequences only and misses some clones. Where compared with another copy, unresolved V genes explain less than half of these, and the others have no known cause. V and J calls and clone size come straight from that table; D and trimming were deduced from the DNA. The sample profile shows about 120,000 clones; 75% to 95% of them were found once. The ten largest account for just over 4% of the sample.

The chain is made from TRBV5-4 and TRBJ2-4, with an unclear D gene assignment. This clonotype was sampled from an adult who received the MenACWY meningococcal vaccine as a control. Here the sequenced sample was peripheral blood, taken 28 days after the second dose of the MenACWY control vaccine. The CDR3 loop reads CASSVPGAKNIQYF. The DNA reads TGTGCCAGCAGCGTACCCGGGGCCAAAAACATTCAGTACTTC.